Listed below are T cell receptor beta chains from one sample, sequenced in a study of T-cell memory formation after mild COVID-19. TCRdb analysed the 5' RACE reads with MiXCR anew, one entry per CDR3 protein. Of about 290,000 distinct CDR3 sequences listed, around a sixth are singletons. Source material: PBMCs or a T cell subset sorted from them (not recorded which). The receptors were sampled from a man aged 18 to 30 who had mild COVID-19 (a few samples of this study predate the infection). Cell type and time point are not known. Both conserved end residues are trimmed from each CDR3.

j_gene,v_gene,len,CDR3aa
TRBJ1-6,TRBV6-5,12,ASSSTGRELPLH
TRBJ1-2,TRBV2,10,ASRSDRVFYT
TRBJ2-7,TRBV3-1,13,ASSHQQVVPYEQY
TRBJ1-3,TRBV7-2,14,ASTQSSLPSGNTIY
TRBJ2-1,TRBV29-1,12,SVTGTGGYNEQF
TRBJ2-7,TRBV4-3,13,ASSQSGTGVSEQY
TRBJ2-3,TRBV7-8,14,ASSLEGTGFADTQY
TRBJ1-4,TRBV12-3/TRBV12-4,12,ASSPGQAGEKLF
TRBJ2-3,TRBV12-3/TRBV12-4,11,ASSLGGAYTQY
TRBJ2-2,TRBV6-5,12,ASRPGLNTGELF
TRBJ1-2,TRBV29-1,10,SVEDRVGSNT
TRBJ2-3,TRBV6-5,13,ASNSGQGWGDTQY
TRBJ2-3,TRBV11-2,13,ASRRGGAEADTQY
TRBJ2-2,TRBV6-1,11,ASRGPNTGELF
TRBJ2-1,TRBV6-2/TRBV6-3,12,ASSWRQVSNEQF
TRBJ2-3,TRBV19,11,ASRQGPSDTQY
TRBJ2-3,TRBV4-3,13,ASSPLWGVTDTQY
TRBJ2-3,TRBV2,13,ASSARGASPDTQY
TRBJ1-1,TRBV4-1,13,ASSPRTGLNTEAF
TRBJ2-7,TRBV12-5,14,ASGLTPGQGGYEQY
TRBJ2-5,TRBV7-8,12,ASIPSLAAETQY
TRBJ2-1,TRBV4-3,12,ASSQGRTFREQF
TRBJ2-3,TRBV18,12,ASSTVGSTDTQY
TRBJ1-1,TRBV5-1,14,ASTPGTGRVNAEAF
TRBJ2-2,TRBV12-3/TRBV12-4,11,ASRTMNTGELF
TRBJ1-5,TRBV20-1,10,SARVSNQPQH
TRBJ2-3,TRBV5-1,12,ASRPGTGGDTQY
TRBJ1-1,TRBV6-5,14,ASSYYGGVGIGSAS
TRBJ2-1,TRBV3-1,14,ASRGSGGSSYNEQF
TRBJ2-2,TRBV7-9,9,ASSTAGELF
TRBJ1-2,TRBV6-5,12,ASSYGASFYGYT
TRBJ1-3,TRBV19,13,ASSIGQGAGNTIY
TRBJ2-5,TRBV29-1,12,SVEDTGLWETQY
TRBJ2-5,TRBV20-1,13,SARDPDGGRETQY
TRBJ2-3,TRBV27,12,ASSLGGTTDTQY
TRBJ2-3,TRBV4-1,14,ASRSRDTLSTDTQY
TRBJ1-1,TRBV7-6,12,ASSPGGTRTEAF
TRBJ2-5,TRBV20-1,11,SGERGIQETQY
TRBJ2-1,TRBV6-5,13,ASGAGTLPFNEQF
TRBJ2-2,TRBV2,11,AVGDWSPGELF
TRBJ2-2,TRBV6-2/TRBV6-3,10,ASRLGSGELF
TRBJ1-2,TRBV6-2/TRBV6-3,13,ASSLGILLNYGYT
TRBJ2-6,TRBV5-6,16,ASSLTRGALSGANVLT
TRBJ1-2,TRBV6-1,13,ASSETGATNYGYT
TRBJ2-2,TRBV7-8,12,ASSLAYGTGELF
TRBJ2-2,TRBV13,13,ASSLVGRNTGELF
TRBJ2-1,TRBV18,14,ASSPGRGIRYNEQF
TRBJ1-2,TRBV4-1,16,ASSQDIPSRRGSYGYT
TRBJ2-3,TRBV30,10,AWSWAVDTQY
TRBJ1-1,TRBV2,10,ASSRDYTEAF
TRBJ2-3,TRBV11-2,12,ASSLRDSTDTQY
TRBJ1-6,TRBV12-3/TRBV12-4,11,ASNLGPGSPLH
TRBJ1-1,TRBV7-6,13,ASSLGTGLKTEAF
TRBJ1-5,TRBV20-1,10,SARQAQGPQH
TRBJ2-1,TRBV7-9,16,ASSSSTPRPSSYNEQF